The next 10 T cell receptor beta chains were all read from a single sample in a study of OX40 agonist ivuxolimab in advanced cancers. Profiling relied on immunoSEQ multiplex PCR, and the TCRdb table lists in-frame clones only, not all of them. The sample includes 20,000 to 25,000 clones, 78% of them seen just once. The starting material was CD4+ or CD8+ T cells sorted from blood, obtained in a trial of the OX40 agonist ivuxolimab. These receptors were taken from an adult with an advanced solid tumor such as melanoma, head and neck, liver or kidney cancer.

The genes are TRBV29-1 and TRBJ2-1; 8 bases are shared with TRBD2. The V gene end was trimmed by 5 bases and the J gene end by 0 bases; junction bases not matched to a gene: 3. CDR1 is SQVTM, CDR2 ANQGSEA, per germline. This CDR3 has 14 amino acids. As DNA, the CDR3 is TGCAGCGTTCTAAGCGGGAGCTCCTACAATGAGCAGTTCTTC. This sequence encodes CSVLSGSSYNEQFF.

This clone was seen only once. The CDR3: CASIPPFSNTEAFF. CDR3 bases: TGTGCCAGTATTCCCCCCTTTTCGAACACTGAAGCTTTCTTT. V usage is TRBV19 and J usage is TRBJ1-1; D is undetermined. This CDR3 is 14 amino acids long. With 7 bases removed from V and 1 base from J, the gap between germline ends came to 13 bases. Germline V CDR1 and CDR2: LNHDA, SQIVND (reference sequence).

The chain links TRBV12-2 to TRBJ1-2. TRBV12-2 counts as a pseudogene. CDR3 length: 13 amino acids. As DNA, the CDR3 is TGTGCAAGTCGCTTAATTTGTATCCATGGCTACACCTTC. Translating gives CASRLICIHGYTF.

The V gene is TRBV6-4, the J gene TRBJ1-6, with a possible D match to TRBD1 (5 bases). Trimming removed 0 bases from V and 7 bases from J, with 22 bases in between. The CDR3 has 19 residues. Germline values: CDR1 MRHNA, CDR2 SNTAGT. The CDR3 protein is CASSDSSGNTLIPNSPLHF. For the CDR3, the DNA is TGTGCCAGCAGTGACTCTTCAGGGAATACTCTCATCCCGAATTCACCCCTCCACTTT.

The J gene is TRBJ2-7, the V gene TRBV28, with 7 bases matching TRBD1. The V segment lost 5 bases and the J segment 7 bases; nucleotides outside the gene matches: 8. In germline, CDR1 is MDHEN, CDR2 SYDVKM. The CDR3 is made up of 13 amino acids. The CDR3 DNA is TGTGCCAGCAGTCCACAGGACAGGCGGGAGCAGTACTTC. Translated, it gives CASSPQDRREQYF.

V gene TRBV14 combines with J gene TRBJ1-6, with D possibly being TRBD1 (5 bases). This CDR3 comprises 15 residues. V was clipped by 3 bases and J by 6 bases, with 12 bases between them. CDR1 is SGHDN and CDR2 is FVKESK in the germline V gene. This CDR3 is CASSQQGSINSPLHF. The CDR3 bases are TGTGCCAGCAGCCAGCAGGGCAGCATTAATTCACCCCTCCACTTT.

This clone was seen a handful of times. This chain joins TRBV9 and TRBJ1-1, with D possibly matching TRBD1 (5 bases). The V and J ends lost 4 bases and 4 bases respectively, with 17 bases between them. The germline gives CDR1 SGDLS, CDR2 YYNGEE. This CDR3 contains 15 residues. This chain's CDR3 is CASSPQGGGGTEAFF. CDR3 nucleotide sequence: TGTGCCAGCAGCCCCCAGGGTGGGGGGGGCACTGAAGCTTTCTTT.

This clone was detected only a few times. V is TRBV19 and J is TRBJ2-1; no definite D call. Germline CDR1 and CDR2: LNHDA and SQIVND (reference sequence). This CDR3 comprises 12 residues. The V end lost 4 bases, the J end lost 11 bases, and 12 bases lay between the germline ends. The CDR3 nucleotides read TGTGCCAGTAGTACCTTCCGCGGAAAGCAGTTCTTC. Protein sequence: CASSTFRGKQFF.

The chain joins TRBV7-2 to TRBJ1-6, with D hard to call. V was shortened by 5 bases and J by 5 bases, with 4 bases between the two germline ends. The CDR3 consists of 12 residues. The V gene's germline CDR1 is SGHTA and CDR2 FQGNSA. As DNA, the CDR3 is TGTGCCAGCAGCCTTGATAATTCACCCCTCCACTTT. Its protein product is CASSLDNSPLHF. Using reference TRBV7-2 and TRBJ1-6 for the parts outside the CDR3, the full variable domain is GAGVSQSPSNKVTEKGKDVELRCDPISGHTALYWYRQSLGQGLEFLIYFQGNSAPDKSGLPSDRFSAERTGGSVSTLTIQRTQQEDSAVYLCASSLDNSPLHFGNGTRLTVT.

This clone turned up a few times. J is TRBJ2-7 and V is TRBV28, with a tentative D call TRBD2 (5 bases). Germline assignment: CDR1 MDHEN and CDR2 SYDVKM. This CDR3 is built from 13 residues. V was cut by 5 bases and J by 6 bases, with 14 bases left in between. CDR3 amino acids: CASSPAQSGEQYF. CDR3 sequence (DNA): TGTGCCAGCAGTCCGGCCCAGAGCGGCGAGCAGTACTTC.